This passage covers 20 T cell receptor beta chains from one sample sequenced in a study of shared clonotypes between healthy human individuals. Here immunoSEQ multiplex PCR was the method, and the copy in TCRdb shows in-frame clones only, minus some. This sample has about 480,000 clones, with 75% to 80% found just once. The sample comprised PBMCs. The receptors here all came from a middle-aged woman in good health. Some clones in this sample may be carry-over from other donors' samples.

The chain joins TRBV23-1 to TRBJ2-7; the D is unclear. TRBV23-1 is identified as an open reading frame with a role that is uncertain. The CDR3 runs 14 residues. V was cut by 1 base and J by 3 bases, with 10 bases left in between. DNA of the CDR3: TGCGCCAGCAGTCAATGGTACAGAGACTACGAGCAGTACTTC. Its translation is CASSQWYRDYEQYF.

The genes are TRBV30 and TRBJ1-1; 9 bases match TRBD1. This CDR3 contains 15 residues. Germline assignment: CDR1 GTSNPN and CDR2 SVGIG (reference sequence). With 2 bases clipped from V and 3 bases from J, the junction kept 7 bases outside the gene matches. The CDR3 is CAWSPTGQGHTEAFF. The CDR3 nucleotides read TGTGCCTGGAGTCCTACGGGACAGGGCCACACTGAAGCTTTCTTT.

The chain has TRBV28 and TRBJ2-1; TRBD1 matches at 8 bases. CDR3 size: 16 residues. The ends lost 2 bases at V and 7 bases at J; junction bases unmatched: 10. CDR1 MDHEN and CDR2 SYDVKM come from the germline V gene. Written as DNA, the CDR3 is TGTGCCAGCAGTTTAGGACAGGGAAAATTTTGGAATGAGCAGTTCTTC. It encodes CASSLGQGKFWNEQFF. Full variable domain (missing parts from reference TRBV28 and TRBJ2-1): DVKVTQSSRYLVKRTGEKVFLECVQDMDHENMFWYRQDPGLGLRLIYFSYDVKMKEKGDIPEGYSVSREKKERFSLILESASTNQTSMYLCASSLGQGKFWNEQFFGPGTRLTVL.

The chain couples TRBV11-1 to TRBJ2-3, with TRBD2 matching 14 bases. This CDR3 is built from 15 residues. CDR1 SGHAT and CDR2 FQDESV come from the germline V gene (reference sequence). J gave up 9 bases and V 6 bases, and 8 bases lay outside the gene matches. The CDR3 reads CASRGTSGGSGTQYF. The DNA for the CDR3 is TGTGCCAGCAGAGGGACTAGCGGGGGCTCTGGCACGCAGTATTTT.

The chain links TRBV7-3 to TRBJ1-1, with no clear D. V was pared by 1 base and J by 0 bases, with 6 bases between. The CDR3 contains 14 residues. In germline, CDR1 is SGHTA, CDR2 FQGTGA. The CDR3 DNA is TGTGCCAGCAGCTTAAACGGCATGAACACTGAAGCTTTCTTT. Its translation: CASSLNGMNTEAFF.

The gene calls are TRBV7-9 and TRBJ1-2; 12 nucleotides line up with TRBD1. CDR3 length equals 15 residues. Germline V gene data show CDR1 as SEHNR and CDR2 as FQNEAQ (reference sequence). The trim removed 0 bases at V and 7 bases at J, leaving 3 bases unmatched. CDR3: CASSLAGQGAGGYTF. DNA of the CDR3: TGTGCCAGCAGCTTAGCGGGACAGGGGGCCGGTGGCTACACCTTC.

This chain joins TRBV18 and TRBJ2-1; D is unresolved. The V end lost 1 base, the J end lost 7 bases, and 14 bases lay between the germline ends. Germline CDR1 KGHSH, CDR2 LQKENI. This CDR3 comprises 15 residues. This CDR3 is CASSPLGSLGNEQFF. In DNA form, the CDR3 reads TGTGCCAGCTCACCACTCGGGTCCCTTGGGAATGAGCAGTTCTTC.

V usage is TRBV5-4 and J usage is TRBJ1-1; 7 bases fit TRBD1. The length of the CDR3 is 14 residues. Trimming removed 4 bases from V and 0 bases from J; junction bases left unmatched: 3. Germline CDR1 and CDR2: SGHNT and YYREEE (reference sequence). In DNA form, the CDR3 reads TGTGCCAGCAGCCAGGGACAGTTGAACACTGAAGCTTTCTTT. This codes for CASSQGQLNTEAFF.

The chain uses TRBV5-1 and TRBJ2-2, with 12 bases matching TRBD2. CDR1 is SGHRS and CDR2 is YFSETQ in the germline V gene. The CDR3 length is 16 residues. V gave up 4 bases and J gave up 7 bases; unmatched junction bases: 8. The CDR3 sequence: CASSPTSGRTGGELFF. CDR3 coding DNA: TGCGCCAGCAGCCCCACTAGCGGGAGGACGGGCGGGGAGCTGTTTTTT.

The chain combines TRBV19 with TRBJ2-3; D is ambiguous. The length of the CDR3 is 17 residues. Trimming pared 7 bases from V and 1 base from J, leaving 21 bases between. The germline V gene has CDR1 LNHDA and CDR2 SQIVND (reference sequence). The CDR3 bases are TGTGCCAGTACACTCAACCGACTCCGCGCAGGCACAGATACGCAGTATTTT. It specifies CASTLNRLRAGTDTQYF.

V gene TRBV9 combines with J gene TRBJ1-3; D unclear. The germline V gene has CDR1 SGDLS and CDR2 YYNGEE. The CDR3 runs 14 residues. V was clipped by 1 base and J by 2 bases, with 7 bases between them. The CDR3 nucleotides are TGTGCCAGCAGCGTATCGCCTACTGGAAACACCATATATTTT. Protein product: CASSVSPTGNTIYF. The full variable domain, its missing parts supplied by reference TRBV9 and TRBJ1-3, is DSGVTQTPKHLITATGQRVTLRCSPRSGDLSVYWYQQSLDQGLQFLIQYYNGEERAKGNILERFSAQQFPDLHSELNLSSLELGDSALYFCASSVSPTGNTIYFGEGSWLTVV.

Here the CDR3 reads CASSSRQGSNYGYTF. The CDR3 coding sequence is TGTGCCAGCAGTTCCCGACAGGGGAGTAACTATGGCTACACCTTC. The chain employs TRBV6-5 and TRBJ1-2; 8 nucleotides align to TRBD1. The junction had 5 bases not matched to a gene; V was cut back by 4 bases and J by 1 base. The CDR3 runs 15 residues. CDR1 is MNHEY, CDR2 SVGAGI, per germline.

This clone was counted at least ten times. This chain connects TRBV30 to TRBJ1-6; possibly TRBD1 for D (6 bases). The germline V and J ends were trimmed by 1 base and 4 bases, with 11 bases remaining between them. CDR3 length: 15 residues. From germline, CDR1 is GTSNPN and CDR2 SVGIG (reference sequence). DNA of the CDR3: TGTGCCTGGAGTGGTCGGACAGCTTATAATTCACCCCTCCACTTT. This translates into CAWSGRTAYNSPLHF.

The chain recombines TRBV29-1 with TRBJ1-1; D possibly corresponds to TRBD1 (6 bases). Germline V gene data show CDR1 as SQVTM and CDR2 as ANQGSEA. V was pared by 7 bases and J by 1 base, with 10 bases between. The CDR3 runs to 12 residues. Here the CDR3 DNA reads TGCAGCGCTCAGGGACAGAACACTGAAGCTTTCTTT. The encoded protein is CSAQGQNTEAFF. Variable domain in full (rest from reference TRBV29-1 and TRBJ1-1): SAVISQKPSRDICQRGTSLTIQCQVDSQVTMMFWYRQQPGQSLTLIATANQGSEATYESGFVIDKFPISRPNLTFSTLTVSNMSPEDSSIYLCSAQGQNTEAFFGQGTRLTVV.

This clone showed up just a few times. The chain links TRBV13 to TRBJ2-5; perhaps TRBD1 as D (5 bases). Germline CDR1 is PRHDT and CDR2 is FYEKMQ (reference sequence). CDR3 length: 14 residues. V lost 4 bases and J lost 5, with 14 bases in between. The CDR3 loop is CASSSGHLRETQYF. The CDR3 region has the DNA TGTGCCAGCAGCTCAGGACACCTCCGGGAGACCCAGTACTTC.

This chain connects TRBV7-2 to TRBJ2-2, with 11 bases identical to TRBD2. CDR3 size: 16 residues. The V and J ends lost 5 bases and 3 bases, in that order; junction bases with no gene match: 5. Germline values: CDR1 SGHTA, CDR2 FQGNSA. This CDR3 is CASSPTSGADTGELFF. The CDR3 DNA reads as TGTGCCAGCAGCCCGACTAGCGGGGCAGACACCGGGGAGCTGTTTTTT.

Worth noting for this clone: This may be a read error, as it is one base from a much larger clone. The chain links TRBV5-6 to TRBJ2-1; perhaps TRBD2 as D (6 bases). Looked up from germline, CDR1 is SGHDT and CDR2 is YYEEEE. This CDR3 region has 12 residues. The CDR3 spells CASNLGGNEQFF. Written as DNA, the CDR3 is TGTGCCAGCAACTTGGGAGGCAATGAGCAGTTCTTC.

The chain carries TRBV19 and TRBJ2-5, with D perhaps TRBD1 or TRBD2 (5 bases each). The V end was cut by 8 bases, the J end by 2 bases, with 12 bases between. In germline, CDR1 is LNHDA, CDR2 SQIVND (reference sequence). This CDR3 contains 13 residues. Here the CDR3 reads CASGGKGQETQYF. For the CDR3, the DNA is TGTGCCAGTGGGGGTAAGGGGCAAGAGACCCAGTACTTC. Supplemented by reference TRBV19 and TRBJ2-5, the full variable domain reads DGGITQSPKYLFRKEGQNVTLSCEQNLNHDAMYWYRQDPGQGLRLIYYSQIVNDFQKGDIAEGYSVSREKKESFPLTVTSAQKNPTAFYLCASGGKGQETQYFGPGTRLLVL.

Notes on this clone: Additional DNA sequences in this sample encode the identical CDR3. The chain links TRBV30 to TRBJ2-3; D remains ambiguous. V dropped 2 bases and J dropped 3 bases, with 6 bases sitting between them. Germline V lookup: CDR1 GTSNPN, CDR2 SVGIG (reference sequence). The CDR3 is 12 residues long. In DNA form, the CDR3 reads TGTGCCTGGAGTCCGCCTACAGATACGCAGTATTTT. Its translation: CAWSPPTDTQYF.

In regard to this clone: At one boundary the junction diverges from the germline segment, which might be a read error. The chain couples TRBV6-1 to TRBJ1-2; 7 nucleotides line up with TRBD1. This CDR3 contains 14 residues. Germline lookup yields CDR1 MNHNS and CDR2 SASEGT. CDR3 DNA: TGTGCCAGCAGTGAGGACAGGATTTCCTATGACTACACCTTC. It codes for CASSEDRISYDYTF.